The T cell receptor beta chain under discussion was sequenced for a study of blood T cell repertoires in COVID-19. Study-level information: COVID-19 samples collected from the United States, Italy and Spain covered acute and convalescent phases.

Germline trimming cut 5 bases from V and 0 bases from J; bases unmatched to any gene: 7. The CDR3 runs 15 residues. Germline values: CDR1 SGHAT, CDR2 FQNNGV. In the original analysis: Estimation of nucleated cell counts was performed using reference gene primer amplification. TCRdb's table, derived via immunoSEQ multiplex PCR, lists solely in-frame clones and lacks some. That table is the source of V, J and clone size, and D and trimming were worked out from the DNA. The profile covers more than 75,000 clones, with about 88% appearing a single time and around 4.5% taken by the ten largest. Material: peripheral blood. V and J are TRBV11-2 and TRBJ2-7, with TRBD1 identical over 7 bases. This sequence originates from a woman at least 80 years old with active COVID-19. The CDR3 loop is CASSEEQGRSYEQYF. For the CDR3, the DNA is TGTGCCAGCAGCGAGGAACAGGGGCGCTCCTACGAGCAGTACTTC.